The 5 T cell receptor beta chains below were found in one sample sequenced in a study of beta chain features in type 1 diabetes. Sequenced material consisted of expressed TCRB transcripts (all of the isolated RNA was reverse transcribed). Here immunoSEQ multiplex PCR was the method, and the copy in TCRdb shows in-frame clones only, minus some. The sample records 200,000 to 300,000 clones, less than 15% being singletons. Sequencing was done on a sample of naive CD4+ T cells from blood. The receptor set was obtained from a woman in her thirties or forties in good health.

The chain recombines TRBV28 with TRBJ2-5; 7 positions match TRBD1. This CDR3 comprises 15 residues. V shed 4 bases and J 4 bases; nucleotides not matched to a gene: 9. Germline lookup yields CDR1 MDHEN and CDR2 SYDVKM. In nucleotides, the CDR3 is TGTGCCAGCAGTTCCCGAAAAGGGGGCGCAGAGACCCAGTACTTC. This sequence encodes CASSSRKGGAETQYF.

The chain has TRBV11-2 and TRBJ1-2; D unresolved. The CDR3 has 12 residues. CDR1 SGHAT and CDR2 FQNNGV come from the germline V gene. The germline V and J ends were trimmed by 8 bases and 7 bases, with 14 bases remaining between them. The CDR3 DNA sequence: TGTGCCAGCGCACGGGGAGGAGTTGGCTACACCTTC. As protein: CASARGGVGYTF.

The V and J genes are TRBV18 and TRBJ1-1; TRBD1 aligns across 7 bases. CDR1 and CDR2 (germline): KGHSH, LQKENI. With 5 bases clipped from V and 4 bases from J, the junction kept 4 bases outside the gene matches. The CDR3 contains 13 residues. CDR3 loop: CASSSQGGTEAFF. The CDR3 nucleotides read TGTGCCAGCTCATCCCAGGGGGGCACTGAAGCTTTCTTT.

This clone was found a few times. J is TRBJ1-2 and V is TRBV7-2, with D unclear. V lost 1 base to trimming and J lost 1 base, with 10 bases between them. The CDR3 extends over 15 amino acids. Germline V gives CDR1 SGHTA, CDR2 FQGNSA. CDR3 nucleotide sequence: TGTGCCAGCAGCTTAGACCCCGGGGTTAACTATGGCTACACCTTC. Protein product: CASSLDPGVNYGYTF.

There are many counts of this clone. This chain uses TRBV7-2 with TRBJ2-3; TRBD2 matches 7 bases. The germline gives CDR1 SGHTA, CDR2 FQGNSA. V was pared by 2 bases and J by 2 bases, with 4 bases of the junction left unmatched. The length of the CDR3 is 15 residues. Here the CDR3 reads CASSLMGLPTDTQYF. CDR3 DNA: TGTGCCAGCAGCTTAATGGGACTACCCACAGATACGCAGTATTTT.